The 4 T cell receptor beta chains in this list originate from one sample, sequenced in a study of beta chain features in type 1 diabetes (dated by TCRdb to between 2018 and 2020). Findings and caveats that apply to the study as a whole: In all four CD4+ subsets, TCRB CDR3 length was moderately but significantly shorter in type 1 diabetes patients.

Libraries were constructed by the immunoSEQ multiplex PCR assay. The entire amount of isolated RNA was reverse transcribed using the High Capacity cDNA Reverse Transcription Kit, so the sequenced TCRB transcripts were expressed ones. TCRdb mirrors the immuneACCESS table, restricted to in-frame sequences. Some clones are absent from its copies; in checked studies, under half trace to an unresolved V gene, and the reason for the others is unknown. This sample is represented by around 340,000 clones; around 9.3% of them were singletons. The leading ten clones occupy less than 1.2% of the sample. Antigen specificity for these receptors is unknown. Sequenced: central memory CD4+ T cells from blood. These receptors all come from a man aged 25 to 40 with type 1 diabetes.

The V gene is TRBV6-5, the J gene TRBJ2-7, with D unclear. The CDR3 sequence is 14 residues long. CDR1 is MNHEY, CDR2 SVGAGI, per germline. The V end was cut by 5 bases, the J end by 6 bases, with 17 bases between. CDR3 sequence (DNA): TGTGCCAGCAGTGCACGAGTGGGGATCGGCGAGCAGTACTTC. As protein: CASSARVGIGEQYF.

The genes are TRBV28 and TRBJ2-7, with D uncertain. Trimming stripped 4 bases from V and 1 base from J, with 8 bases between. Germline V CDR1 and CDR2: MDHEN, SYDVKM. The CDR3 spans 13 residues. This CDR3 is CASSYTDSYEQYF. CDR3 DNA: TGTGCCAGCAGTTACACAGATTCCTACGAGCAGTACTTC.

Comments on this clone: Other nucleotide sequences in the sample specify the same CDR3. The CDR3 DNA sequence: TGTGCCAGCAGCTTAGGGACGGCCGGCTACACCTTC. Protein sequence: CASSLGTAGYTF. V usage is TRBV5-4 and J usage is TRBJ1-2; possible D gene TRBD1, 5 bases. There are 12 residues in the CDR3. The V gene lost 2 bases and the J gene lost 8 bases, with 10 bases spanning the gap. Germline loops: CDR1 SGHNT, CDR2 YYREEE (reference sequence).

The V call is TRBV11-2, the J call TRBJ1-2; D uncertain. Trimming removed 5 bases from V and 4 bases from J, with 17 bases in between. Germline lookup yields CDR1 SGHAT and CDR2 FQNNGV. The CDR3 is made up of 15 amino acids. CDR3 loop: CASSPDAAFSYGYTF. Written as DNA, the CDR3 is TGTGCCAGCAGCCCCGACGCGGCGTTTAGCTATGGCTACACCTTC.